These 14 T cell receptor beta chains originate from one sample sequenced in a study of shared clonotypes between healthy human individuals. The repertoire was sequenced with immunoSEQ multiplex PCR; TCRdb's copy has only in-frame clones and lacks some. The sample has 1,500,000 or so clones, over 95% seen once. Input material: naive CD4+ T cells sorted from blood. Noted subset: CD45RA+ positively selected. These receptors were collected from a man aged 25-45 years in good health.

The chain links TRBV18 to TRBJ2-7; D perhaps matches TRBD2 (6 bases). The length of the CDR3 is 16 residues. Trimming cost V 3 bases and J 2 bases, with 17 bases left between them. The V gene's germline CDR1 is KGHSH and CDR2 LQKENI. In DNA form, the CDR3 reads TGTGCCAGCTCACCGGGGCTGTCCGGGAGTCCCTACGAGCAGTACTTC. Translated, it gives CASSPGLSGSPYEQYF.

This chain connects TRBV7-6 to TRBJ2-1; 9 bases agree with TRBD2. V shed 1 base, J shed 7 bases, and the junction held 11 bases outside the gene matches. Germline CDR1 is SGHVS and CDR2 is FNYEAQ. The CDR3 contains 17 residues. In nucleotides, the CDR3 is TGTGCCAGCAGCTTAGGAGTTCGGACTAGCGCGGGTAATGAGCAGTTCTTC. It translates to CASSLGVRTSAGNEQFF.

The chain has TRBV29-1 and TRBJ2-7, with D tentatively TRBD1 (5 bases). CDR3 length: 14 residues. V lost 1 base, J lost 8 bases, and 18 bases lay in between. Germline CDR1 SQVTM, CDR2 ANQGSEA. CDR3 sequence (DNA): TGCAGCGTTGAAGCGTCAGGACAACAATCTCAGCAGTACTTC. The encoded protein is CSVEASGQQSQQYF.

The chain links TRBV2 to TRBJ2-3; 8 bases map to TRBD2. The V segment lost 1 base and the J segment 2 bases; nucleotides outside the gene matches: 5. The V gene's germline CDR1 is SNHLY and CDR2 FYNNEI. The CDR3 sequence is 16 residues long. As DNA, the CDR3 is TGTGCCAGCAGTGAAGTTGGGACTAGGCTCACAGATACGCAGTATTTT. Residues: CASSEVGTRLTDTQYF.

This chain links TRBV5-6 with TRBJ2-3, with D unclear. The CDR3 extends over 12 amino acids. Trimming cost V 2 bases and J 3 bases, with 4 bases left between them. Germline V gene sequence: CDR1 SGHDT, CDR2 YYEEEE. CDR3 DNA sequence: TGTGCCAGCAGCTTAATTACAGATACGCAGTATTTT. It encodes CASSLITDTQYF. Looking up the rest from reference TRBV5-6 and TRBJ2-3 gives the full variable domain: DAGVTQSPTHLIKTRGQQVTLRCSPKSGHDTVSWYQQALGQGPQFIFQYYEEEERQRGNFPDRFSGHQFPNYSSELNVNALLLGDSALYLCASSLITDTQYFGPGTRLTVL.

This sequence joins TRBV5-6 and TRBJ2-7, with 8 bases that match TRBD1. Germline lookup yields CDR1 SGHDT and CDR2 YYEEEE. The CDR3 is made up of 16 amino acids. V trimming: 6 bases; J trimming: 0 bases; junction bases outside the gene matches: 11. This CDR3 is CASTPRRTGSSYEQYF. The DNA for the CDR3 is TGTGCCAGCACCCCTCGCCGGACAGGGAGCTCCTACGAGCAGTACTTC.

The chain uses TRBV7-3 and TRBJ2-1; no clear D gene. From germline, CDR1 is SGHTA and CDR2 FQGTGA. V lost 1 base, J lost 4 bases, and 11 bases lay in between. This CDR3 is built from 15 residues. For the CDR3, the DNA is TGTGCCAGCAGCTTAAATCCTGCATCTTACAATGAGCAGTTCTTC. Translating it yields CASSLNPASYNEQFF.

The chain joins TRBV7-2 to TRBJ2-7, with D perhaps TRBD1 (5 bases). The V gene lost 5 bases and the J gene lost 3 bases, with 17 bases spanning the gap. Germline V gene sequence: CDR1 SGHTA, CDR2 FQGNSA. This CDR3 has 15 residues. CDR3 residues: CASSRPGRALYEQYF. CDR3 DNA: TGTGCCAGCAGCCGCCCCGGCAGGGCGCTCTACGAGCAGTACTTC. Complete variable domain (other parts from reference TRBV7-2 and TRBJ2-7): GAGVSQSPSNKVTEKGKDVELRCDPISGHTALYWYRQSLGQGLEFLIYFQGNSAPDKSGLPSDRFSAERTGGSVSTLTIQRTQQEDSAVYLCASSRPGRALYEQYFGPGTRLTVT.

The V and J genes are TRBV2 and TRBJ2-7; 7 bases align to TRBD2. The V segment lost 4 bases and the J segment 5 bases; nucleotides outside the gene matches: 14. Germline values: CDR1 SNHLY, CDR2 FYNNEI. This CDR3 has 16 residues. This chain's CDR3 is CASSVGETVAGDEQYF. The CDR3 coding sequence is TGTGCCAGCAGTGTGGGTGAGACAGTTGCGGGAGACGAGCAGTACTTC.

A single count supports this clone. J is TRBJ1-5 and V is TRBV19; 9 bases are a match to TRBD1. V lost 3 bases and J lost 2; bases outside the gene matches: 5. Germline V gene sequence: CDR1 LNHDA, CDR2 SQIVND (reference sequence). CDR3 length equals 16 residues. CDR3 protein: CASSIRTGVGNQPQHF. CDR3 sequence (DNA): TGTGCCAGTAGTATTAGGACAGGGGTTGGCAATCAGCCCCAGCATTTT.

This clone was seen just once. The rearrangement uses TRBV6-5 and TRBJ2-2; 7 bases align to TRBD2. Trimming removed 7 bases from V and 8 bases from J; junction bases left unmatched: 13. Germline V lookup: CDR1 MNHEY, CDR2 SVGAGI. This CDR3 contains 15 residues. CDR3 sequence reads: CASKSGGSGVGELFF. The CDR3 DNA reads TGTGCCAGCAAATCTGGAGGGAGCGGGGTTGGGGAGCTGTTTTTT.

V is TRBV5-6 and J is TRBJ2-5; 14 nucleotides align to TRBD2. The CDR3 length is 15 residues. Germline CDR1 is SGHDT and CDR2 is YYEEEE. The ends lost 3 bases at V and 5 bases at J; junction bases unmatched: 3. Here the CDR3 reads CASSSGLAGVETQYF. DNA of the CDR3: TGTGCCAGCAGCTCGGGACTAGCGGGAGTGGAGACCCAGTACTTC.

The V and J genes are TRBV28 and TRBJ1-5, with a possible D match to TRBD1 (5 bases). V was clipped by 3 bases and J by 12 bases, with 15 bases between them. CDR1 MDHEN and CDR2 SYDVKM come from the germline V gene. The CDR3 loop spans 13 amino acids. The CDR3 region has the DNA TGTGCCAGCAGTTTTTGGGACGTGATGGTCCAGCATTTT. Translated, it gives CASSFWDVMVQHF. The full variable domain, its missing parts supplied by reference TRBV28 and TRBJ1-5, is DVKVTQSSRYLVKRTGEKVFLECVQDMDHENMFWYRQDPGLGLRLIYFSYDVKMKEKGDIPEGYSVSREKKERFSLILESASTNQTSMYLCASSFWDVMVQHFGDGTRLSIL.

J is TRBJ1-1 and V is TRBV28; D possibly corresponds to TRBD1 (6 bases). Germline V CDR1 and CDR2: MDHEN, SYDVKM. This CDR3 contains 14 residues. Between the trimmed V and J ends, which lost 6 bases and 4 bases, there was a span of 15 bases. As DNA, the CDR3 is TGTGCCAGCAGGGCACGACAGGACCGCACTGAAGCTTTCTTT. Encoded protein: CASRARQDRTEAFF.